This T cell receptor beta chain was profiled in a study of T cell changes during pregnancy in multiple sclerosis. Only in-frame clones appear in the TCRdb table, and some are missing; sequencing was by immunoSEQ multiplex PCR. The table lists 40,000 or so clones, around 94% of them singletons. The CDR3 is made up of 13 amino acids. V was clipped by 4 bases and J by 8 bases, with 12 bases between them. The V gene's germline CDR1 is MRHNA and CDR2 SNTAGT. The J gene is TRBJ2-1, the V gene TRBV6-4; the D gene is possibly TRBD2 (6 bases). The sample here was CD8+ T cells from peripheral blood mononuclear cells, taken in the third trimester of pregnancy. The source is a female donor with multiple sclerosis, enrolled in a pregnancy study. CDR3 sequence reads: CASSVASEDEQFF. Written as DNA, the CDR3 is TGTGCCAGCAGTGTGGCTAGCGAGGATGAGCAGTTCTTC.